The clone carrying this T cell receptor (beta chain) was detected once. What it recognizes is unknown. A much more abundant neighbour one base away suggests this may be a read error. The data belong to a study of T cells in Graves' hyperthyroidism and ophthalmopathy. Authors of the study amplified TCR beta CDR3 regions from RNA transcripts. In the first-round RT-PCR of the TCR CDR3, the HTBI primer set was used. TCRdb itself ran the multiplex PCR reads through MiXCR, one entry per CDR3 protein. The sample has over 550,000 distinct CDR3 sequences, over 15% seen once; the top ten hold about 20%. Over 18 months, lack of ophthalmopathy progression marked Graves' hyperthyroidism as stable. It was uncontrolled infection, other autoimmune disease, pregnancy or lactation that excluded patients. Orbital computed tomography and thyroid ultrasound, together with serum TRAb and thyroxine and clinical symptoms, were used for diagnoses.

Study-level findings and limits: A model of 13 V-J pairs discriminated ophthalmopathy from stable hyperthyroidism.

This CDR3 region has 16 residues. Germline CDR1 reads SNHLY; CDR2 reads FYNNEI. The source is a woman between 18 and 29 years old with Graves' hyperthyroidism. This rearrangement joins TRBV2 to TRBJ2-5; 11 bases match TRBD1. With the DNA end fitting TRBJ2-1 better, the J assignment may be wrong. Sequenced sample: blood. This CDR3 is CASSFRTGGTQETQFF. DNA for the CDR3: TGTGCCAGCAGTTTCAGGACAGGGGGCACACAAGAGACCCAGTTCTTC.